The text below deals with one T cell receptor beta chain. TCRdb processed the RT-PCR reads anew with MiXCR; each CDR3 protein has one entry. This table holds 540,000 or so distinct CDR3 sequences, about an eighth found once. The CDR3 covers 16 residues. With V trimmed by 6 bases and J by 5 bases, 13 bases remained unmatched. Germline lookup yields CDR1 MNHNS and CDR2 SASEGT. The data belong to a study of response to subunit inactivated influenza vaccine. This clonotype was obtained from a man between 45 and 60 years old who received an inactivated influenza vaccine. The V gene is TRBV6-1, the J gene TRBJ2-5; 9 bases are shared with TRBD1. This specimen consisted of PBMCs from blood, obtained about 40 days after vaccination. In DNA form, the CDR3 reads TGTGCCAGCAGACCACAGGGGGCCAGATTTCAGGAGACCCAGTACTTC. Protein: CASRPQGARFQETQYF.